This TCR beta chain was obtained from a study of blood T cells in healthy people across ages. Notes on the study in general: In older individuals, TCR beta diversity per million T cells was lower, falling roughly linearly with age. Long-lived and aged donors differed, with more naive CD4+ cells and higher diversity in the long-lived.

In the case of this clonotype: Its antigen remains unknown.

The CDR3 has 17 residues. Trimming removed 2 bases from V and 7 bases from J; junction bases left unmatched: 7. CDR1 is SEHNR and CDR2 is FQNEAQ in the germline V gene (reference sequence). Collection of roughly 9.8 milliliters of peripheral blood was performed for each donor. A second roughly 6 to 12 cycle PCR used barcoded and J-beta primers. TCRdb used MiXCR to reprocess the 5' RACE reads, holding one entry per CDR3 protein. The sample has 600,000 or so distinct CDR3 sequences; about 21% are singletons. The chain joins TRBV7-9 to TRBJ2-1, with 14 bases identical to TRBD2. The source is a man between 65 and 80 years old in good health. Sequencing used blood. The CDR3 loop reads CASSLLGLAGVENEQFF. The CDR3 DNA reads as TGTGCCAGCAGCTTACTGGGACTAGCGGGAGTGGAAAATGAGCAGTTCTTC.